Listed here are 11 T cell receptor beta chains from one sample, sequenced in a study of robustness of blood B and T cell sequencing. Instead of genomic DNA, mRNA was used to measure TCR beta repertoires. The cDNA carried a universal priming site added by a 5' template-switch oligo. Each cDNA molecule was tagged by a 12-nucleotide random UMI. TCRdb analysed the PCR reads with MiXCR anew, one entry per CDR3 protein. This table holds 1,400 to 1,500 distinct CDR3 sequences, roughly two thirds found once. The material sequenced was peripheral blood. The receptors derive from a human donor in good health.

The chain has TRBV10-3 and TRBJ2-7; tentative D call: TRBD1 (6 bases). CDR1 and CDR2 from the germline V gene are ENHRY and SYGVKD. The CDR3 runs to 16 residues. V dropped 2 bases and J dropped 3 bases, with 17 bases sitting between them. In DNA form, the CDR3 reads TGTGCCATCAGTGAGGGGACACCTCGAGACTTCTACGAGCAGTACTTC. Translation gives CAISEGTPRDFYEQYF.

This sequence joins TRBV5-1 and TRBJ1-2, with unresolved D. Deletions cut 3 bases from V and 4 bases from J, with 10 bases between. Germline V CDR1 and CDR2: SGHRS, YFSETQ. The CDR3 spans 13 residues. The DNA for the CDR3 is TGCGCCAGCAGCTACGAGTCGGGCTATGGCTACACCTTC. Amino acids: CASSYESGYGYTF.

This clonotype was picked up one time. This chain links TRBV6-2 or TRBV6-3 with TRBJ2-1; 9 bases map to TRBD2. The junction had 6 bases not matched to a gene; V was cut back by 0 bases and J by 9 bases. The length of the CDR3 is 15 residues. Germline CDR1 is MNHEY and CDR2 is SVGEGT. The CDR3 here is CASSYSTSGSGEQFF. The CDR3 nucleotides read TGTGCCAGCAGTTACTCGACTAGCGGTAGTGGTGAGCAGTTCTTC.

This clonotype is labeled as large. The gene calls are TRBV6-1 and TRBJ1-5; tentatively, D is TRBD1 (6 bases). The CDR3 covers 16 residues. From germline, CDR1 is MNHNS and CDR2 SASEGT. Trimming removed 4 bases from V and 0 bases from J, with 13 bases in between. The CDR3 sequence: CASSALGQYSNQPQHF. The CDR3 DNA reads TGTGCCAGCAGTGCATTAGGACAGTATAGCAATCAGCCCCAGCATTTT.

V is TRBV11-3 and J is TRBJ2-7, with TRBD1 matching 10 bases. Germline V lookup: CDR1 SGHNT, CDR2 YENEEA. With 6 bases clipped from V and 3 bases from J, the junction kept 5 bases outside the gene matches. This CDR3 region has 14 residues. The CDR3 region has the DNA TGTGCCAGCAGTTGGGGACAGGGGAACTACGAGCAGTACTTC. Protein sequence: CASSWGQGNYEQYF. Using reference TRBV11-3 and TRBJ2-7 for the parts outside the CDR3, the full variable domain is EAGVVQSPRYKIIEKKQPVAFWCNPISGHNTLYWYLQNLGQGPELLIRYENEEAVDDSQLPKDRFSAERLKGVDSTLKIQPAELGDSAVYLCASSWGQGNYEQYFGPGTRLTVT.

The chain is built from TRBV20-1 and TRBJ2-7; a weak D match, TRBD2 (6 bases). Germline V gene lookup returns CDR1 DFQATT and CDR2 SNEGSKA (reference sequence). This CDR3 has 15 residues. V was shortened by 3 bases and J by 7 bases, with 22 bases between the two germline ends. CDR3 DNA sequence: TGCAGTGCTAGCGCCTCGACAGCGCCAGGGAGGGAGCAGTACTTC. It codes for CSASASTAPGREQYF.

This clonotype was seen only once. V and J are TRBV10-2 and TRBJ2-2, with 10 bases matching TRBD1. The CDR3 consists of 16 residues. Germline CDR1 reads WSHSY; CDR2 reads SAAADI. Unmatched junction bases numbered 8, after V lost 4 bases and J lost 6 bases. CDR3 in amino acids: CASSALGQGLAGELFF. The CDR3 bases are TGCGCCAGCAGTGCGTTGGGACAGGGGTTGGCCGGGGAGCTGTTTTTT.

The V and J genes are TRBV7-3 and TRBJ2-3, with TRBD2 identical over 10 bases. Germline V gene sequence: CDR1 SGHTA, CDR2 FQGTGA. Trimming at V came to 6 bases and at J to 1 base, leaving 7 bases not matched to a gene. The CDR3 is 16 amino acids. The CDR3 bases are TGTGCCAGCAGTCGAGCGGGGGGGCTTGGCACAGATACGCAGTATTTT. Protein sequence: CASSRAGGLGTDTQYF.

This clonotype was seen a few times. This chain uses TRBV24-1 with TRBJ2-3; 11 bases line up with TRBD2. The CDR3 has 19 residues. Germline V gives CDR1 KGHDR, CDR2 SFDVKD. V lost 3 bases and J lost 6; bases outside the gene matches: 16. CDR3 sequence reads: CATSDSPWTSGQRADTQYF. The CDR3, as DNA: TGTGCCACCAGTGATAGCCCATGGACTAGCGGGCAAAGGGCTGATACGCAGTATTTT.

The DNA of the CDR3 is TGTGCCAGCAGCGCCGGGACAGGGGCTACTGAAGCTTTCTTT. This encodes CASSAGTGATEAFF. The chain employs TRBV9 and TRBJ1-1; 10 bases line up with TRBD1. V shed 3 bases, J shed 5 bases, and the junction held 4 bases outside the gene matches. The germline CDR1 and CDR2 sequences are SGDLS and YYNGEE. The CDR3 runs to 14 residues.

This clonotype was counted only a few times. The V call is TRBV5-5, the J call TRBJ2-5; 10 bases map to TRBD1. This CDR3 has 15 amino acids. With 3 bases clipped from V and 5 bases from J, the junction kept 7 bases outside the gene matches. Germline values: CDR1 SGHKS, CDR2 YYEKEE (reference sequence). The CDR3 reads CASSSRRTGGETQYF. For the CDR3, the DNA is TGTGCCAGCAGCTCCCGCCGGACAGGGGGTGAGACCCAGTACTTC. Full variable domain (remainder filled in from reference TRBV5-5 and TRBJ2-5): DAGVTQSPTHLIKTRGQQVTLRCSPISGHKSVSWYQQVLGQGPQFIFQYYEKEERGRGNFPDRFSARQFPNYSSELNVNALLLGDSALYLCASSSRRTGGETQYFGPGTRLLVL.